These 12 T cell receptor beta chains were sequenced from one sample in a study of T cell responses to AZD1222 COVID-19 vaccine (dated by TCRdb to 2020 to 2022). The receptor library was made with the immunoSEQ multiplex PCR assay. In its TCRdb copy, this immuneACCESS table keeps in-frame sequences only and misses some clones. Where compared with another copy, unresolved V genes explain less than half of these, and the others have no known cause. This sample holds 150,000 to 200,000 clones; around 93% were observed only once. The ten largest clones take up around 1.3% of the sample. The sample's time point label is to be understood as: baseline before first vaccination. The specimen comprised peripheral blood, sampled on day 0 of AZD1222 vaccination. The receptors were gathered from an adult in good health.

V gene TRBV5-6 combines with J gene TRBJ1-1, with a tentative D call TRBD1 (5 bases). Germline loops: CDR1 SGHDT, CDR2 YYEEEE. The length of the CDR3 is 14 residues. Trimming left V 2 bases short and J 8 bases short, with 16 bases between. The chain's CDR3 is CASSFITGRREAFF. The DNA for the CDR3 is TGTGCCAGCAGCTTTATAACGGGGCGGAGAGAAGCTTTCTTT.

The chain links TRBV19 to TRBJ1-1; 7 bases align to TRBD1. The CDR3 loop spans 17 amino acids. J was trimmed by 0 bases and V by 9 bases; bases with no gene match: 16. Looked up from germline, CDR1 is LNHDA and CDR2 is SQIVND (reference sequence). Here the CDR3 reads CARTTGGGASMNTEAFF. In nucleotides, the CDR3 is TGTGCCAGGACCACCGGAGGGGGCGCGAGCATGAACACTGAAGCTTTCTTT.

CDR3 sequence reads: CASSLPLDRPYEQYF. DNA for the CDR3: TGCGCCAGCAGCTTGCCCCTGGACAGACCGTACGAGCAGTACTTC. The chain couples TRBV5-1 to TRBJ2-7, with a possible D match to TRBD1 (6 bases). V shed 1 base and J shed 4 bases, with 15 bases lying between them. From germline, CDR1 is SGHRS and CDR2 YFSETQ. The CDR3 is made up of 15 amino acids. Supplemented by reference TRBV5-1 and TRBJ2-7, the full variable domain reads KAGVTQTPRYLIKTRGQQVTLSCSPISGHRSVSWYQQTPGQGLQFLFEYFSETQRNKGNFPGRFSGRQFSNSRSEMNVSTLELGDSALYLCASSLPLDRPYEQYFGPGTRLTVT.

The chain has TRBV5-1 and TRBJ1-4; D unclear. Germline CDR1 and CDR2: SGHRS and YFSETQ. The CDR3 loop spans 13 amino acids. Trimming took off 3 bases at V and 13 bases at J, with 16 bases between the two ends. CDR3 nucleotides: TGCGCCAGCAGCTCGGAGTCCGGTCAGCGACTGTTTTTT. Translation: CASSSESGQRLFF.

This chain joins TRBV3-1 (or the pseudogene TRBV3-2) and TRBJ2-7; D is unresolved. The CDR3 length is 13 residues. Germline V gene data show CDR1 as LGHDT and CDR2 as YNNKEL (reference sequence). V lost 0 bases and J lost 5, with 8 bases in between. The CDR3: CASSQDGDHEQYF. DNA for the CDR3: TGTGCCAGCAGCCAAGATGGAGACCACGAGCAGTACTTC.

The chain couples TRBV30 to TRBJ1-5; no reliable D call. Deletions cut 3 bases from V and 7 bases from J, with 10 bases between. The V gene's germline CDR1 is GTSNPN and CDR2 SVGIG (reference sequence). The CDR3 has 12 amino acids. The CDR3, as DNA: TGTGCCTGGAGGAACCTGGGACAGCCCCAGCATTTT. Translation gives CAWRNLGQPQHF.

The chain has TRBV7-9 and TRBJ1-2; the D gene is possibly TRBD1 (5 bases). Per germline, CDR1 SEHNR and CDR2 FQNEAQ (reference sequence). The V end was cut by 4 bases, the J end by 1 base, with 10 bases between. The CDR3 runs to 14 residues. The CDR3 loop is CASSSLGDNYGYTF. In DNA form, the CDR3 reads TGTGCCAGCAGCTCCTTAGGGGATAACTATGGCTACACCTTC.

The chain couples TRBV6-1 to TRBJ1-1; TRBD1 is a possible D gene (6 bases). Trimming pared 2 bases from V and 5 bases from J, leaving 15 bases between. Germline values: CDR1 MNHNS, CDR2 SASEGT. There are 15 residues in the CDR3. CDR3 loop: CASSEIRGGGTEAFF. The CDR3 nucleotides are TGTGCCAGCAGTGAAATCAGGGGAGGAGGTACTGAAGCTTTCTTT.

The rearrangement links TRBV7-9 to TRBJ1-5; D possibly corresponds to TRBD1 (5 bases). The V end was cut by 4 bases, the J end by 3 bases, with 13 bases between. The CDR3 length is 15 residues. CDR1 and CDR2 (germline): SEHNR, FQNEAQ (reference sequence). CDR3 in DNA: TGTGCCAGCAGCTCGGGACTCCTTTCCAATCAGCCCCAGCATTTT. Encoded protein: CASSSGLLSNQPQHF. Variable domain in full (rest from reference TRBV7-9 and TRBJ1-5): DTGVSQNPRHKITKRGQNVTFRCDPISEHNRLYWYRQTLGQGPEFLTYFQNEAQLEKSRLLSDRFSAERPKGSFSTLEIQRTEQGDSAMYLCASSSGLLSNQPQHFGDGTRLSIL.

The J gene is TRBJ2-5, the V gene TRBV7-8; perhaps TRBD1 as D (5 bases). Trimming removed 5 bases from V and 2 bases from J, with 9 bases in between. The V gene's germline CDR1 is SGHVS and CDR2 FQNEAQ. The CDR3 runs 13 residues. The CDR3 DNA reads TGTGCCAGCAGCCCGCGGACACAAGAGACCCAGTACTTC. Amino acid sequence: CASSPRTQETQYF.

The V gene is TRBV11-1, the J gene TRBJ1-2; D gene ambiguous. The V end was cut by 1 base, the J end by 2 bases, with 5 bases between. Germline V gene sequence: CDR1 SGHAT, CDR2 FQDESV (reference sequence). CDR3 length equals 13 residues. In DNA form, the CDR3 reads TGTGCCAGCAGCTTAGGAGCGAACTATGGCTACACCTTC. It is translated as CASSLGANYGYTF.

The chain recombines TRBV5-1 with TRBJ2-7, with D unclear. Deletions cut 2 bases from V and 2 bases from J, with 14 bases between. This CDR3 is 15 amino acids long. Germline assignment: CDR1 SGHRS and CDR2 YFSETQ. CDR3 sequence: CASSFGPFRAYEQYF. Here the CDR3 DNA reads TGCGCCAGCAGCTTTGGGCCTTTTAGGGCCTACGAGCAGTACTTC. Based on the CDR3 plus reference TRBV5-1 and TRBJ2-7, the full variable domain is KAGVTQTPRYLIKTRGQQVTLSCSPISGHRSVSWYQQTPGQGLQFLFEYFSETQRNKGNFPGRFSGRQFSNSRSEMNVSTLELGDSALYLCASSFGPFRAYEQYFGPGTRLTVT.